What follows describes a single TCR beta chain. The target antigen is unknown. Trimming left V 6 bases short and J 3 bases short, with 6 bases between. CDR1 and CDR2 from the germline V gene are MDHEN and SYDVKM. The CDR3 is made up of 11 amino acids. The data stem from a study of T cell responses to AZD1222 COVID-19 vaccine. Study information: Pooled together were second doses at about 4 or about 12 weeks.

Study-level findings and limits: Unmutated regions of variants are reportedly targeted by nearly half of spike-specific TCRs. Only five to seven AZD1222 recipients were seropositive at baseline. Among the donors, most were white British and more were female, and clonal diversity was possibly underestimated.

The method was immunoSEQ multiplex PCR; TCRdb's version includes in-frame clones alone and lacks a portion of them. The sample contains around 140,000 clones, around nine tenths of which appear only once. The V and J genes are TRBV28 and TRBJ2-7; D remains ambiguous. Sequenced material: peripheral blood, taken on day 0 of AZD1222 vaccination. The origin of this receptor is an adult in good health. This CDR3 is CASSALYEQYF. CDR3 DNA: TGTGCCAGCAGCGCCCTCTACGAGCAGTACTTC.